Listed here are 10 T cell receptor beta chains from one sample, sequenced in a study of blood T cell repertoires in COVID-19. TCRdb keeps only in-frame clones here, not all; method: immunoSEQ multiplex PCR. This table has some 150,000 clones, around 87% appearing once. Sequencing was done on a sample of peripheral blood. The receptors come from a woman aged 40 to 49 with acute or convalescent COVID-19.

V and J are TRBV7-9 and TRBJ2-6, with 9 bases that match TRBD1. Trimming cost V 7 bases and J 0 bases; bases outside gene matches: 4. Germline V gene lookup returns CDR1 SEHNR and CDR2 FQNEAQ (reference sequence). This CDR3 contains 16 residues. CDR3 sequence (DNA): TGTGCCAGCACCGGGACAGGGCCCTCTGGGGCCAACGTCCTGACTTTC. It is translated as CASTGTGPSGANVLTF.

This clone occurred once. This chain connects TRBV18 to TRBJ2-7; 9 bases agree with TRBD1. Germline V gives CDR1 KGHSH, CDR2 LQKENI. This CDR3 contains 16 residues. Trimming took 3 bases from V and 3 from J; bases not matched to a gene: 9. Here the CDR3 DNA reads TGTGCCAGCTCACCCCGGGACAGGGACATTTACTACGAGCAGTACTTC. Translating it yields CASSPRDRDIYYEQYF.

The chain combines TRBV3-1 (or the pseudogene TRBV3-2) with TRBJ1-2; the D gene is possibly TRBD1 (5 bases). Trimming left V 4 bases short and J 8 bases short, with 17 bases between. This CDR3 region has 14 residues. Germline V gene sequence: CDR1 LGHDT, CDR2 YNNKEL (reference sequence). This chain's CDR3 is CASSPRRGLSGYTF. The CDR3 DNA is TGTGCCAGCAGCCCCCGACGGGGACTTTCCGGCTACACCTTC.

The chain joins TRBV7-3 to TRBJ1-1; no reliable D call. This CDR3 has 14 residues. Germline V gene lookup returns CDR1 SGHTA and CDR2 FQGTGA. V lost 2 bases, J lost 6 bases, and 13 bases lay in between. CDR3 sequence (DNA): TGTGCCAGCAGCTTACGAAGAACTAACGCTGAAGCTTTCTTT. Amino acids: CASSLRRTNAEAFF.

In DNA, the CDR3 is TGTGCCAGCAGCAGAGGACAGGGGAGGGAAAAACTGTTTTTT. Amino acids: CASSRGQGREKLFF. The rearrangement joins TRBV6-5 to TRBJ1-4; TRBD1 matches at 9 bases. The germline CDR1 and CDR2 sequences are MNHEY and SVGAGI. After removal of 6 bases from V and 8 bases from J, the junction contained 7 bases not matched to a gene. The CDR3 loop spans 14 amino acids.

V and J are TRBV6-5 and TRBJ2-7, with 9 bases identical to TRBD2. The length of the CDR3 is 16 residues. Germline V CDR1 and CDR2: MNHEY, SVGAGI. Trimming took 0 bases from V and 3 from J; bases not matched to a gene: 6. The CDR3 DNA is TGTGCCAGCAGTTACTCCAGTAGCGGGAGACTCTACGAGCAGTACTTC. It specifies CASSYSSSGRLYEQYF.

V usage is TRBV3-1 (or the pseudogene TRBV3-2) and J usage is TRBJ1-3; 7 nucleotides agree with TRBD1. Germline V CDR1 and CDR2: LGHDT, YNNKEL (reference sequence). The CDR3 sequence is 16 residues long. V dropped 5 bases and J dropped 3; count of bases not matched to a gene: 10. The DNA of the CDR3 is TGTGCCAGCAGCTCACTACAGGGGTTTGGTGGAAACACCATATATTTT. It encodes CASSSLQGFGGNTIYF.

This clone was counted once. The DNA of the CDR3 is TGTGCCAGCAGCTCCAACCAAGAGACCCAGTACTTC. This codes for CASSSNQETQYF. This chain connects TRBV5-8 to TRBJ2-5; D not certain. V lost 3 bases, J lost 0 bases, and 3 bases lay in between. The germline gives CDR1 SGHTS, CDR2 YDEGEE. The CDR3 runs 12 residues.

This chain links TRBV19 with TRBJ2-1; TRBD2 aligns across 10 bases. The CDR3 length is 16 residues. Germline loops: CDR1 LNHDA, CDR2 SQIVND (reference sequence). Trimming took 6 bases from V and 0 from J; bases not matched to a gene: 5. CDR3 DNA: TGTGCCAGTAGGGTAGCGGGGGGAAGCTCCTACAATGAGCAGTTCTTC. It translates to CASRVAGGSSYNEQFF.

The V call is TRBV3-1 (or the pseudogene TRBV3-2), the J call TRBJ1-1, with D unresolved. The V end was cut by 7 bases, the J end by 1 base, with 13 bases between. Germline V gene sequence: CDR1 LGHDT, CDR2 YNNKEL (reference sequence). This CDR3 has 14 residues. CDR3 sequence: CASTTEAANTEAFF. The CDR3 DNA follows: TGTGCCAGCACCACCGAGGCGGCGAACACTGAAGCTTTCTTT.